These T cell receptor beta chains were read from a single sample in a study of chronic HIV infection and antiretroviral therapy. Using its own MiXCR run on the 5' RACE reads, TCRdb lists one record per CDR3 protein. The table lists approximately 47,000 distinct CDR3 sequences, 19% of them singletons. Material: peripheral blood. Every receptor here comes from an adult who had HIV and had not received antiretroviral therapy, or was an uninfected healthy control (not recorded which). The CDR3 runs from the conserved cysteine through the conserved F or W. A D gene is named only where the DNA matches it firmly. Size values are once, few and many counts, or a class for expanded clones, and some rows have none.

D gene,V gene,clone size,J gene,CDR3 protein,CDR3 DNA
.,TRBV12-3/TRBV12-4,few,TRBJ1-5,CASRNDRSNQPQHF,TGTGCCAGCAGAAATGACAGGAGCAATCAGCCCCAGCATTTT
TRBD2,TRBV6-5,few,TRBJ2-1,CASSITGTSGYNEQFF,TGTGCCAGCAGCATAACAGGGACTAGCGGTTACAATGAGCAGTTCTTC
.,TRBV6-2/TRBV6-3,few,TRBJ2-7,CASSYEGYEQYF,TGTGCCAGCAGTTACGAGGGGTACGAGCAGTACTTC
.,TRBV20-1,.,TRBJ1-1,CSAKNSAAGKGGTEAFF,TGCAGTGCTAAAAATTCAGCGGCCGGCAAAGGAGGCACTGAAGCTTTCTTT
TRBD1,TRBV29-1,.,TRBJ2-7,CSVSGTGLSYEQYF,TGCAGCGTTTCCGGGACAGGTCTCTCCTACGAGCAGTACTTC
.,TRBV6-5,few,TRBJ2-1,CASSYRIAEYNEQFF,TGTGCCAGCAGTTACAGGATAGCGGAATACAATGAGCAGTTCTTC
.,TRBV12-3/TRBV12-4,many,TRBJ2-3,CASSPTGNGGQYF,TGTGCCAGCAGTCCAACAGGGAACGGTGGGCAGTATTTT
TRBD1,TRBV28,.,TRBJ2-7,CASSLLPSGQGPYEQYF,TGTGCCAGCAGTTTATTGCCCTCTGGACAGGGGCCCTACGAGCAGTACTTC
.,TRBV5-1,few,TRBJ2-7,CASSPTGFEQYF,TGCGCCAGCAGCCCAACAGGTTTCGAGCAGTACTTC
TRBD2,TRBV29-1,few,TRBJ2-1,CSVEQLAGGNEQFF,TGCAGCGTTGAACAACTAGCGGGAGGTAATGAGCAGTTCTTC
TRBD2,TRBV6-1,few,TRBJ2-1,CASSELAGGPNEQFF,TGTGCCAGCAGTGAACTAGCGGGAGGTCCCAATGAGCAGTTCTTC
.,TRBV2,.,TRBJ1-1,CASSGWGDLNTEAFF,TGTGCCAGCAGTGGGTGGGGAGACCTGAACACTGAAGCTTTCTTT
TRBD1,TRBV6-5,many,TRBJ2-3,CASSRGQGTDTQYF,TGTGCCAGCAGTCGGGGACAGGGGACAGATACGCAGTATTTT
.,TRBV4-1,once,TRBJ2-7,CASSQSTRVLYEQYF,TGCGCCAGCAGCCAATCGACCCGGGTCCTCTACGAGCAGTACTTC
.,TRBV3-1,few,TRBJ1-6,CASSPLGIESPLHF,TGTGCCAGCAGCCCCTTGGGGATCGAGTCACCCCTCCACTTT
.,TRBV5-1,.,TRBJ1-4,CASSPGSWDEKLFF,TGCGCCAGCAGCCCGGGGTCCTGGGATGAAAAACTGTTTTTT
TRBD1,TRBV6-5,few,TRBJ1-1,CASSYSGQGNTEAFF,TGTGCCAGCAGTTACTCTGGACAGGGGAACACTGAAGCTTTCTTT